One and the same sample provided the 2 T cell receptor beta chains below, sequenced in a study of identical twins. A single record per CDR3 protein comes from TCRdb applying MiXCR to the 5' RACE reads. Of about 190,000 distinct CDR3 sequences listed, less than 20% are singletons. This same sample was also part of a study on T cells expressing NK-cell markers.

Sequenced sample: CD8+ T cells sorted from blood. The receptors shown here come from a woman aged 18-35 years in good health.

The V gene is TRBV4-2, the J gene TRBJ2-5, with 8 bases identical to TRBD2. This CDR3 comprises 15 residues. Per germline, CDR1 LGHNA and CDR2 YNFKEQ. The ends lost 2 bases at V and 5 bases at J; junction bases unmatched: 7. The CDR3 reads CASSQWLGTRETQYF. In DNA form, the CDR3 reads TGTGCCAGCAGCCAATGGCTCGGGACTAGGGAGACCCAGTACTTC.

This clonotype appeared a few times. V gene TRBV7-9 combines with J gene TRBJ1-1, with D maybe TRBD1 (5 bases). V shed 4 bases and J shed 3 bases, with 12 bases lying between them. The germline V gene has CDR1 SEHNR and CDR2 FQNEAQ (reference sequence). The CDR3 has 14 residues. In DNA, the CDR3 is TGTGCCAGCAGCTCGGGGCTTGGTGACACTGAAGCTTTCTTT. Encoded protein: CASSSGLGDTEAFF.